Here is one T cell receptor (beta chain) with its context. This sample stems from a study of T-cell reconstitution after alpha-beta-depleted transplantation in children. Unique molecular identifiers featured in how the TCRbeta library was prepared. TCRdb used MiXCR to reprocess the PCR reads, holding one entry per CDR3 protein. The sample comprises 440,000 or so distinct CDR3 sequences, roughly 43% of which are singletons, and around a quarter rests with the top ten. Germline V gene data show CDR1 as SGHRS and CDR2 as YFSETQ. The CDR3 is 14 amino acids. The V and J ends lost 0 bases and 5 bases respectively, with 12 bases between them.

Sequences were derived from PBMCs, sampled before TCRalphabeta/CD19-depleted stem cell transplant. This clonotype was sampled from a girl aged 2 to 9 with aplastic anemia, due to receive a stem cell transplant. The chain uses TRBV5-1 and TRBJ2-7; the D gene could be TRBD1 or TRBD2 (7 bases each). The CDR3 protein is CASSLDRGGNEQYF. Here the CDR3 DNA reads TGCGCCAGCAGCTTGGACAGGGGAGGGAACGAGCAGTACTTC.